These 10 T cell receptor beta chains originate from one sample sequenced in a study of CD8 T cells in Susac syndrome. RNA was extracted with the RNeasy kit, and a quantity of roughly 0.5 to 1 ug was reverse transcribed using random hexamers. TCRdb processed the immunoSEQ multiplex PCR reads anew with MiXCR; each CDR3 protein has one entry. The sample holds 250,000 to 300,000 distinct CDR3 sequences, roughly 84% seen once. Material: CD8+ T cells from PBMCs. The receptors originated from a human donor with multiple sclerosis.

Written as DNA, the CDR3 is TGCGCCAGCAGCGGGACTAGCGGGGAGTACAATGAGCAGTTCTTC. Translating gives CASSGTSGEYNEQFF. This chain connects TRBV5-1 to TRBJ2-1, with TRBD2 matching over 13 bases. Trimming cost V 4 bases and J 4 bases; bases outside gene matches: 2. This CDR3 spans 15 amino acids. Per the germline V gene, CDR1 is SGHRS and CDR2 is YFSETQ.

This chain joins TRBV9 and TRBJ2-7; TRBD1 might be the D (5 bases). Deletions cut 0 bases from V and 5 bases from J, with 18 bases between. Germline V CDR1 and CDR2: SGDLS, YYNGEE. This CDR3 spans 16 amino acids. The CDR3 sequence is CASSVEHRSKVHEQYF. The CDR3 DNA is TGTGCCAGCAGCGTAGAACACAGGTCAAAGGTCCACGAGCAGTACTTC. Based on the CDR3 plus reference TRBV9 and TRBJ2-7, the full variable domain is DSGVTQTPKHLITATGQRVTLRCSPRSGDLSVYWYQQSLDQGLQFLIQYYNGEERAKGNILERFSAQQFPDLHSELNLSSLELGDSALYFCASSVEHRSKVHEQYFGPGTRLTVT.

V is TRBV20-1 and J is TRBJ2-3, with D perhaps matching TRBD1 or TRBD2 (5 bases each). V lost 5 bases, J lost 2 bases, and 11 bases lay in between. The germline CDR1 and CDR2 sequences are DFQATT and SNEGSKA (reference sequence). CDR3 length: 13 amino acids. CDR3 coding DNA: TGCAGTGCTCCACGGGGCTTCACAGATACGCAGTATTTT. As protein: CSAPRGFTDTQYF.

This clonotype appeared a single time. The V and J genes are TRBV28 and TRBJ2-5; no firm D call. Germline V lookup: CDR1 MDHEN, CDR2 SYDVKM. V was pared by 6 bases and J by 3 bases, with 11 bases between. CDR3 length: 13 amino acids. The CDR3 region has the DNA TGTGCCAGCAGGCTGGACGGCGAAGAGACCCAGTACTTC. Translated, it gives CASRLDGEETQYF.

The chain employs TRBV18 and TRBJ2-5, with D maybe TRBD2 (6 bases). The V gene's germline CDR1 is KGHSH and CDR2 LQKENI. V lost 3 bases to trimming and J lost 4 bases, with 12 bases between them. The CDR3 contains 14 residues. This chain's CDR3 is CASSPAGRRETQYF. For the CDR3, the DNA is TGTGCCAGCTCACCGGCCGGGAGAAGAGAGACCCAGTACTTC.

The chain links TRBV28 to TRBJ2-5, with D possibly TRBD1 on 5 matching bases. Germline lookup yields CDR1 MDHEN and CDR2 SYDVKM. The V end was cut by 5 bases, the J end by 1 base, with 14 bases between. The CDR3 runs to 15 residues. CDR3 bases: TGTGCCAGCAGTCTCTTCGACAGCGCCCAAGAGACCCAGTACTTC. The encoded protein is CASSLFDSAQETQYF.

CDR3 in DNA: TGTGCTAGTGGTTTGTACCACGAGCAGTACTTC. Protein sequence: CASGLYHEQYF. The gene calls are TRBV12-5 and TRBJ2-7; unclear D gene. Germline CDR1 and CDR2: LGHNT and FRNRAP. The germline V and J ends were trimmed by 2 bases and 5 bases, with 4 bases remaining between them. CDR3 length equals 11 residues.

The V and J genes are TRBV28 and TRBJ2-7, with a possible D match to TRBD1 (5 bases). In germline, CDR1 is MDHEN, CDR2 SYDVKM. The CDR3 is 15 residues long. V was shortened by 3 bases and J by 3 bases, with 15 bases between the two germline ends. This CDR3 reads CASSLMTELHYEQYF. The CDR3 DNA sequence: TGTGCCAGCAGTTTGATGACAGAACTCCACTACGAGCAGTACTTC. The full variable domain, with the rest looked up from reference TRBV28 and TRBJ2-7, is DVKVTQSSRYLVKRTGEKVFLECVQDMDHENMFWYRQDPGLGLRLIYFSYDVKMKEKGDIPEGYSVSREKKERFSLILESASTNQTSMYLCASSLMTELHYEQYFGPGTRLTVT.

The chain joins TRBV10-2 to TRBJ1-3; TRBD1 matches at 11 bases. In germline, CDR1 is WSHSY, CDR2 SAAADI. This CDR3 contains 15 residues. The J segment lost 4 bases and the V segment lost 7 bases, leaving 6 bases of the junction unmatched. This CDR3 reads CASTGQGARGNTIYF. In DNA form, the CDR3 reads TGCGCCAGCACCGGACAGGGGGCGAGGGGAAACACCATATATTTT.

The gene calls are TRBV7-6 and TRBJ1-1; 7 bases align to TRBD1. CDR3 length: 14 residues. V was clipped by 4 bases and J by 3 bases; unmatched bases: 5. Germline V lookup: CDR1 SGHVS, CDR2 FNYEAQ. CDR3 DNA: TGTGCCAGCAGCTCAGGGGGTAGGGACACTGAAGCTTTCTTT. Protein product: CASSSGGRDTEAFF.